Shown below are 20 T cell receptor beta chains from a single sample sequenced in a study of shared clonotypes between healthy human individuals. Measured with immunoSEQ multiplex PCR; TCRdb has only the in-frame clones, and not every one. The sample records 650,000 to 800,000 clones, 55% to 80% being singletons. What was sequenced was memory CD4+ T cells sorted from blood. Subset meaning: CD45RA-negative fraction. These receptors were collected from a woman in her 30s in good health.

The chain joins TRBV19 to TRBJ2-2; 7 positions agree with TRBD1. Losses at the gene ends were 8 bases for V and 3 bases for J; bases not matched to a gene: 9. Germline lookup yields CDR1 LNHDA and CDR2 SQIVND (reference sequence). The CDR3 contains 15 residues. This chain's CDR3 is CASRGGPAHTGELFF. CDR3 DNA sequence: TGTGCCAGTCGAGGGGGCCCGGCTCACACCGGGGAGCTGTTTTTT.

The CDR3 coding sequence is TGTGCCAGCAGCTTGGGGGCTGGTAGGGCTTTCTTT. Translated, it gives CASSLGAGRAFF. This chain connects TRBV5-4 to TRBJ1-1; D remains ambiguous. Germline V CDR1 and CDR2: SGHNT, YYREEE (reference sequence). V dropped 0 bases and J dropped 11 bases, with 11 bases sitting between them. The CDR3 is made up of 12 amino acids.

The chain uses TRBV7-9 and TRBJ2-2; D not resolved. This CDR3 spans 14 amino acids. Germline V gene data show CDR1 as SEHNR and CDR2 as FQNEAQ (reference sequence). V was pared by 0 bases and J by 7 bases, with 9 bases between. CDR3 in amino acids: CASSLAGQGGELFF. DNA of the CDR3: TGTGCCAGCAGCTTAGCAGGGCAAGGCGGGGAGCTGTTTTTT. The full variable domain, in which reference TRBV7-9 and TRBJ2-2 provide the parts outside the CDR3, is DTGVSQNPRHKITKRGQNVTFRCDPISEHNRLYWYRQTLGQGPEFLTYFQNEAQLEKSRLLSDRFSAERPKGSFSTLEIQRTEQGDSAMYLCASSLAGQGGELFFGEGSRLTVL.

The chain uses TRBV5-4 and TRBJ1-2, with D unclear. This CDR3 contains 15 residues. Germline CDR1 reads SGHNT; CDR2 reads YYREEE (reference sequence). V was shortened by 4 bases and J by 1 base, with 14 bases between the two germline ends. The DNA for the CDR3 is TGTGCCAGCAGCCCGGAGGCAGAGATTAACTATGGCTACACCTTC. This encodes CASSPEAEINYGYTF.

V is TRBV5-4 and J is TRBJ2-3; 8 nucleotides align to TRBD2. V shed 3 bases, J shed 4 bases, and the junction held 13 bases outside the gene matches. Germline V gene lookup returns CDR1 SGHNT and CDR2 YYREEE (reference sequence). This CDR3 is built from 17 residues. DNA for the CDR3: TGTGCCAGCAGCTCGCCCGTAGCGGGAAAGACCGCAGATACGCAGTATTTT. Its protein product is CASSSPVAGKTADTQYF.

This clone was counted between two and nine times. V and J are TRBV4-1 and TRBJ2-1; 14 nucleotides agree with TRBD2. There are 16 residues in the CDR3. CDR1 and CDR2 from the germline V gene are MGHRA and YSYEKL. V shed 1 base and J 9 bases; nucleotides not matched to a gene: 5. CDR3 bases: TGCGCCAGCAGCCAAGCCTGGGGACTAGCGGGAGCTGAGCAGTTCTTC. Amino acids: CASSQAWGLAGAEQFF.

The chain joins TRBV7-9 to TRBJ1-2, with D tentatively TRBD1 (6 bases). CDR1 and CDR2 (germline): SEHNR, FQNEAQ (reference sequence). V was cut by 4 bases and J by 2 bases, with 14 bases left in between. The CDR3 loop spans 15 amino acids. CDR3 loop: CASSYGQTPNYGYTF. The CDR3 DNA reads TGTGCCAGCAGCTACGGACAGACCCCAAACTATGGCTACACCTTC.

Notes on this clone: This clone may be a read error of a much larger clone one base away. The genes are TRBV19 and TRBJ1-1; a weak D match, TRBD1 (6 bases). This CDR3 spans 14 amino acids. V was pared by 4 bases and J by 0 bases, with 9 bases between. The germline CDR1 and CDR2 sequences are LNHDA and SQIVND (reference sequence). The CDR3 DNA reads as TGTGCCAGTAGTACAGGGGTCATGAACACTGAAGCTTTCTTT. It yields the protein CASSTGVMNTEAFF.

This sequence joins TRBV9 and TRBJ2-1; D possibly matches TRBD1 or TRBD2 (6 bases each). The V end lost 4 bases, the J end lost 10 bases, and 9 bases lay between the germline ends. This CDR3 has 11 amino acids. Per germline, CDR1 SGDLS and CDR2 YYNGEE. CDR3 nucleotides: TGTGCCAGCAGCCGGGGGACAGAGCAGTTCTTC. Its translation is CASSRGTEQFF.

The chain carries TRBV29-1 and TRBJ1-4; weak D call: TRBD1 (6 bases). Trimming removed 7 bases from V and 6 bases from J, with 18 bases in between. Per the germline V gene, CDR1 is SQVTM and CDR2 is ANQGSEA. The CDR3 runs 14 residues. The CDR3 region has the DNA TGCAGCGCCCAAGGGGGGGCAGCGGATGAAAAACTGTTTTTT. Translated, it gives CSAQGGAADEKLFF.

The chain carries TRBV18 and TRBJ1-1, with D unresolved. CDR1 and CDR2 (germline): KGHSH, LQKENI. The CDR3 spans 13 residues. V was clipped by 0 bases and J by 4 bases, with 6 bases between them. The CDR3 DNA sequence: TGTGCCAGCTCACCACCGGTCCCCACTGAAGCTTTCTTT. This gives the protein CASSPPVPTEAFF.

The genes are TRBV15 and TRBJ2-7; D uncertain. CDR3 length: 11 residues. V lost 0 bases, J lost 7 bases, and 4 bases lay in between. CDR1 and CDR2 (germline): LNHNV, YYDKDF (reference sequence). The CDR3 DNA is TGTGCCACCAGCAGAGACGGGGAGCAGTACTTC. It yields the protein CATSRDGEQYF.

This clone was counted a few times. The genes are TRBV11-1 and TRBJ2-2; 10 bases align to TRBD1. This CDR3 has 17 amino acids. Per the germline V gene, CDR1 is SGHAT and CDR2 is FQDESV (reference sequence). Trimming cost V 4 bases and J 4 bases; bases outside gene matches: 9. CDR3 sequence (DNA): TGTGCCAGCAGCTCCGGACAGGGGGATTTCGGCACCGGGGAGCTGTTTTTT. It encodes CASSSGQGDFGTGELFF. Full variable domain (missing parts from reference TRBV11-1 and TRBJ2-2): EAEVAQSPRYKITEKSQAVAFWCDPISGHATLYWYRQILGQGPELLVQFQDESVVDDSQLPKDRFSAERLKGVDSTLKIQPAELGDSAMYLCASSSGQGDFGTGELFFGEGSRLTVL.

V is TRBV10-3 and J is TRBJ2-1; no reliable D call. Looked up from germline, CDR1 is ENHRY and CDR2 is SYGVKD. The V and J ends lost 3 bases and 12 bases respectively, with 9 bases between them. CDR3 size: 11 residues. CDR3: CAISDETGQFF. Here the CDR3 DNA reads TGTGCCATCAGTGACGAAACTGGGCAGTTCTTC.

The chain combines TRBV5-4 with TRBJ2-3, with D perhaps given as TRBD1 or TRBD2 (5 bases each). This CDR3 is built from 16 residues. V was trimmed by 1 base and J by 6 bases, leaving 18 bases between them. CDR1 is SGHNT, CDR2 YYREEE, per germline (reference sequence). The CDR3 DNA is TGTGCCAGCAGCTTGAGCCCGGGATCATGGGGGGATACGCAGTATTTT. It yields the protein CASSLSPGSWGDTQYF.

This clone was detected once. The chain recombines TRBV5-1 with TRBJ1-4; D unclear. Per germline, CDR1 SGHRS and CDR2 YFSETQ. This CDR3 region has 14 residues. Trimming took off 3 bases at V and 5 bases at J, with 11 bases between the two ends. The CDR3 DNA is TGCGCCAGCAGCTCGGACGGCCTAAATGAAAAACTGTTTTTT. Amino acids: CASSSDGLNEKLFF.

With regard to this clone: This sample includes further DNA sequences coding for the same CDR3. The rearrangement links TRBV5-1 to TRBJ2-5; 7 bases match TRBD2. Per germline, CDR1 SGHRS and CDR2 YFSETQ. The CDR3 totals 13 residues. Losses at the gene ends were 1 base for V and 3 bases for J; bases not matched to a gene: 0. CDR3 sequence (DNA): TGCGCCAGCAGCTTGCGGGGGGAAGAGACCCAGTACTTC. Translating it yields CASSLRGEETQYF.

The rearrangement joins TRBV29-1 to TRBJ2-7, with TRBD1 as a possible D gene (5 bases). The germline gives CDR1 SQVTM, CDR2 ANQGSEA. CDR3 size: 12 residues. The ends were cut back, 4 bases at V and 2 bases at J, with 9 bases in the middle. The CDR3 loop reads CSVVGQAYEQYF. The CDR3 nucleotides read TGCAGCGTTGTAGGACAAGCCTACGAGCAGTACTTC.

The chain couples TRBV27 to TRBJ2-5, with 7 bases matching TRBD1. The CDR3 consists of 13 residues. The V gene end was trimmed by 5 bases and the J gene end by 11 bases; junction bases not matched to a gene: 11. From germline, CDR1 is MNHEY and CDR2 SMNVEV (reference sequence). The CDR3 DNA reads TGTGCCAGCAGTCAGGGGGATTGGGTAGAGCAGTACTTC. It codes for CASSQGDWVEQYF.

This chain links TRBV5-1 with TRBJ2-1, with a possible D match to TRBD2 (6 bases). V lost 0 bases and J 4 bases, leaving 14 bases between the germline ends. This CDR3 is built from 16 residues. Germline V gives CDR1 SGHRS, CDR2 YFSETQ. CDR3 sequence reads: CASSLAVSGAYNEQFF. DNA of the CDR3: TGCGCCAGCAGCTTGGCCGTTTCGGGAGCTTACAATGAGCAGTTCTTC.